These 19 T cell receptor beta chains were all obtained from the same sample, sequenced in a study of T-cell reconstitution after alpha-beta-depleted transplantation in children. The authors prepared the TCRbeta library with unique molecular identifiers. MiXCR was run by TCRdb on the PCR reads, yielding one entry per CDR3 protein. Of some 830,000 distinct CDR3 sequences in the sample, 15% to 20% are singletons; the top ten hold roughly 4.8%. The sequences come from PBMCs, mostly from graft donor cells, collected 360 days after TCRalphabeta/CD19-depleted stem cell transplant. The receptors here all came from a male patient younger than 18 who had a stem cell transplant for acute lymphoblastic leukemia, so the T cells may come from the graft donor.

The chain links TRBV2 to TRBJ2-1; 10 bases match TRBD2. Trimming removed 8 bases from V and 13 bases from J; junction bases left unmatched: 5. The CDR3 is 11 residues long. Germline CDR1 is SNHLY and CDR2 is FYNNEI. CDR3 region: CASLSGRIQFF. CDR3 bases: TGTGCCAGCCTTAGCGGGAGGATTCAGTTCTTC. Filled out from reference TRBV2 and TRBJ2-1, the complete variable domain reads EPEVTQTPSHQVTQMGQEVILRCVPISNHLYFYWYRQILGQKVEFLVSFYNNEISEKSEIFDDQFSVERPDGSNFTLKIRSTKLEDSAMYFCASLSGRIQFFGPGTRLTVL.

This clonotype was counted many times. The chain employs TRBV27 and TRBJ2-3; no clear D. Germline lookup yields CDR1 MNHEY and CDR2 SMNVEV (reference sequence). The V end was cut by 3 bases, the J end by 2 bases, with 6 bases between. This CDR3 contains 13 residues. The DNA of the CDR3 is TGTGCCAGCAGTTTCACCCACACAGATACGCAGTATTTT. Translating it yields CASSFTHTDTQYF.

The chain has TRBV18 and TRBJ1-2; D is ambiguous. Germline loops: CDR1 KGHSH, CDR2 LQKENI. This CDR3 has 11 amino acids. Between the trimmed V and J ends, which lost 6 bases and 3 bases, there was a span of 5 bases. CDR3 DNA: TGTGCCAGCTCCACCGACTATGGCTACACCTTC. This sequence encodes CASSTDYGYTF. Full variable domain (outside the CDR3, taken from reference TRBV18 and TRBJ1-2): NAGVMQNPRHLVRRRGQEARLRCSPMKGHSHVYWYRQLPEEGLKFMVYLQKENIIDESGMPKERFSAEFPKEGPSILRIQQVVRGDSAAYFCASSTDYGYTFGSGTRLTVV.

The chain links TRBV10-3 to TRBJ2-5, with 8 bases aligning to TRBD1. This CDR3 is built from 16 residues. V gave up 3 bases and J gave up 7 bases; unmatched junction bases: 13. The germline V gene has CDR1 ENHRY and CDR2 SYGVKD. The CDR3 DNA sequence: TGTGCCATCAGTGAAGGGACAGGCCATCGAAAGGGGACCCAGTACTTC. Translating it yields CAISEGTGHRKGTQYF.

This clonotype was recorded many times. J is TRBJ2-3 and V is TRBV7-2; D is uncertain. Germline assignment: CDR1 SGHTA and CDR2 FQGNSA. The V and J ends lost 0 bases and 1 base respectively, with 5 bases between them. The length of the CDR3 is 14 residues. This CDR3 reads CASSLAWGTDTQYF. In DNA form, the CDR3 reads TGTGCCAGCAGCTTAGCGTGGGGCACAGATACGCAGTATTTT.

This clonotype was detected a few times. The chain employs TRBV7-2 and TRBJ2-3; 9 bases match TRBD2. V gave up 0 bases and J gave up 4 bases; unmatched junction bases: 14. There are 19 residues in the CDR3. The germline gives CDR1 SGHTA, CDR2 FQGNSA. CDR3 in DNA: TGTGCCAGCAGCTTAGCCTTCCATTTAGCGGGAGTTACAGCAGATACGCAGTATTTT. It is translated as CASSLAFHLAGVTADTQYF.

This clonotype was recorded a few times. This sequence joins TRBV10-3 and TRBJ2-1; D not resolved. The CDR3 sequence is 12 residues long. Deletions cut 2 bases from V and 8 bases from J, with 7 bases between. Germline V gene lookup returns CDR1 ENHRY and CDR2 SYGVKD. The CDR3 DNA sequence: TGTGCCATCAGTGAGATATGGGATGAGCAGTTCTTC. Its translation is CAISEIWDEQFF.

The rearrangement links TRBV25-1 to TRBJ2-7; D is uncertain. The CDR3 extends over 12 amino acids. Between the trimmed V and J ends, which lost 2 bases and 2 bases, there was a span of 4 bases. CDR1 MGHDK and CDR2 SYGVNS come from the germline V gene. The CDR3 sequence: CASSEGPYEQYF. CDR3 coding DNA: TGTGCCAGCAGTGAAGGGCCCTACGAGCAGTACTTC.

The chain couples TRBV29-1 to TRBJ1-1; D gene unclear. CDR1 is SQVTM, CDR2 ANQGSEA, per germline. V lost 5 bases to trimming and J lost 0 bases, with 13 bases between them. The CDR3 is 14 residues long. This CDR3 reads CSVYSGRLNTEAFF. CDR3 bases: TGCAGCGTTTACTCCGGGCGATTGAACACTGAAGCTTTCTTT.

Regarding this clonotype: One junction end disagrees with the germline gene, perhaps due to a read error. The chain couples TRBV4-1 to TRBJ1-1, with D unclear. The CDR3 spans 13 residues. Germline CDR1 and CDR2: MGHRA and YSYEKL. In nucleotides, the CDR3 is TGCGCCAGCAGCGAAGAAGGTTACGGAGAAGCTTTCTTT. Its translation: CASSEEGYGEAFF.

Only a few counts were recorded for this clonotype. This chain uses TRBV12-3 or TRBV12-4 with TRBJ2-5, with 7 bases lining up with TRBD1. CDR3 length: 15 amino acids. After removal of 6 bases from V and 2 bases from J, the junction contained 9 bases not matched to a gene. CDR3 sequence reads: CASSQRGTEQETQYF. The CDR3 DNA is TGTGCCAGCAGCCAGCGTGGGACAGAGCAAGAGACCCAGTACTTC.

This clonotype came up a few times. The J gene is TRBJ2-7, the V gene TRBV20-1, with 7 bases aligning to TRBD2. The CDR3 has 14 amino acids. CDR1 is DFQATT and CDR2 is SNEGSKA in the germline V gene (reference sequence). V lost 0 bases, J lost 3 bases, and 5 bases stayed unmatched. The CDR3 DNA reads as TGCAGTGCTAGAGATGTGCGGGAGAACTACGAGCAGTACTTC. This sequence encodes CSARDVRENYEQYF.

This clonotype was found a few times. V usage is TRBV20-1 and J usage is TRBJ2-7; D is perhaps TRBD1 or TRBD2 (5 bases each). This CDR3 has 17 residues. Per germline, CDR1 DFQATT and CDR2 SNEGSKA (reference sequence). V dropped 0 bases and J dropped 5 bases, with 23 bases sitting between them. The CDR3 region is CSARDLSGLFGVHEQYF. CDR3 DNA: TGCAGTGCTAGAGACCTTTCGGGGCTCTTCGGAGTCCACGAGCAGTACTTC.

CDR3 protein: CASSEEGRFYEQYF. The CDR3 DNA is TGCGCCAGCAGCGAGGAGGGCCGTTTCTACGAGCAGTACTTC. V and J are TRBV5-1 and TRBJ2-7, with D tentatively TRBD2 (6 bases). V was shortened by 4 bases and J by 3 bases, with 14 bases between the two germline ends. The CDR3 spans 14 residues. The germline gives CDR1 SGHRS, CDR2 YFSETQ.

This clonotype was counted a few times. The chain employs TRBV20-1 and TRBJ2-1; 8 nucleotides agree with TRBD1. V lost 3 bases, J lost 0 bases, and 1 base stayed unmatched. Germline CDR1 DFQATT, CDR2 SNEGSKA (reference sequence). CDR3 size: 14 residues. The CDR3 bases are TGCAGTGCTAGGGGGACAGGCTCCTACAATGAGCAGTTCTTC. Protein: CSARGTGSYNEQFF.

This clonotype was observed a few times. The V gene is TRBV20-1, the J gene TRBJ2-1; 8 positions match TRBD1. V was pared by 5 bases and J by 6 bases, with 6 bases of the junction left unmatched. CDR1 is DFQATT, CDR2 SNEGSKA, per germline (reference sequence). The CDR3 is 13 residues long. The CDR3 DNA follows: TGCAGTGCTTACAGGGGGTCATTCAATGAGCAGTTCTTC. Translation: CSAYRGSFNEQFF.

This clonotype was found many times. CDR3 region: CASSFFTDTQYF. CDR3 bases: TGTGCCAGCAGTTTCTTCACAGATACGCAGTATTTT. This chain links TRBV12-3 or TRBV12-4 with TRBJ2-3, with D unresolved. The CDR3 runs 12 residues. The V and J ends lost 3 bases and 2 bases respectively, with 3 bases between them.

This clonotype was seen a few times. The CDR3 DNA follows: TGTGCCAGCAGCCAACAGGGTGGGAATTCACCCCTCCACTTT. This gives the protein CASSQQGGNSPLHF. The gene calls are TRBV2 and TRBJ1-6; D perhaps matches TRBD1 (6 bases). With 6 bases removed from V and 7 bases from J, the gap between germline ends came to 13 bases. CDR3 length: 14 amino acids. CDR1 SNHLY and CDR2 FYNNEI come from the germline V gene.

The V gene is TRBV20-1, the J gene TRBJ2-1, with a possible D match to TRBD2 (5 bases). V was shortened by 3 bases and J by 10 bases, with 13 bases between the two germline ends. Looked up from germline, CDR1 is DFQATT and CDR2 is SNEGSKA (reference sequence). The CDR3 extends over 12 amino acids. The CDR3 reads CSASRTPIEQFF. CDR3 DNA: TGCAGTGCTAGTCGGACTCCTATCGAGCAGTTCTTC.